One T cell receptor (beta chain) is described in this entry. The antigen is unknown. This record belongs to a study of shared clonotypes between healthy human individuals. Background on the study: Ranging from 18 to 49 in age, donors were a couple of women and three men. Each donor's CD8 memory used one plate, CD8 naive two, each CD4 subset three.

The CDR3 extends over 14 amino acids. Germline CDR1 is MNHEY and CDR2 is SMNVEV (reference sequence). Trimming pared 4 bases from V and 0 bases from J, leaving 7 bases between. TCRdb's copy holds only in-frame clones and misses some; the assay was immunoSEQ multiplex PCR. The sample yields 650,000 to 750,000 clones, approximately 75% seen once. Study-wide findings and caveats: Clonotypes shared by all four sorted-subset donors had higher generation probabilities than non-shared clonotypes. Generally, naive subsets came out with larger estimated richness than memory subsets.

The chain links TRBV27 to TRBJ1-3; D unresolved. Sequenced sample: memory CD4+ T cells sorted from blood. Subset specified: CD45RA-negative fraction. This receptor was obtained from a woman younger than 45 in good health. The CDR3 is CASSSSFSGNTIYF. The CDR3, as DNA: TGTGCCAGCAGTTCCTCGTTCTCTGGAAACACCATATATTTT.